This T cell receptor beta chain was documented in a study of T cells after yellow fever vaccination. Concerning this clonotype itself: Its antigen remains unidentified.

CDR3 length: 14 amino acids. Per the germline V gene, CDR1 is MGHRA and CDR2 is YSYEKL. V gave up 4 bases and J gave up 9 bases; unmatched junction bases: 5. Template-switching 5'RACE yielded the TCR cDNA; a universal primer site and UMIs were added in the process. One entry per CDR3 protein, called by TCRdb with MiXCR from the 5' RACE reads. Found here are some 350,000 distinct CDR3 sequences, 11% of them singletons; the top ten hold 18%. Study-wide results and caveats: A small proportion of clonotypes was detected in both the CD4 and CD8 compartments.

The TCR sequence derives from a man in his late teens or twenties who received the YFV17D yellow fever vaccine. The material sequenced was PBMCs, taken on the day of the first yellow fever vaccination. The chain is built from TRBV4-1 and TRBJ2-1; 11 positions match TRBD2. In DNA, the CDR3 is TGCGCCAGCAGCCCGACTAGCGGGGTGGTTGAGCAGTTCTTC. This codes for CASSPTSGVVEQFF.